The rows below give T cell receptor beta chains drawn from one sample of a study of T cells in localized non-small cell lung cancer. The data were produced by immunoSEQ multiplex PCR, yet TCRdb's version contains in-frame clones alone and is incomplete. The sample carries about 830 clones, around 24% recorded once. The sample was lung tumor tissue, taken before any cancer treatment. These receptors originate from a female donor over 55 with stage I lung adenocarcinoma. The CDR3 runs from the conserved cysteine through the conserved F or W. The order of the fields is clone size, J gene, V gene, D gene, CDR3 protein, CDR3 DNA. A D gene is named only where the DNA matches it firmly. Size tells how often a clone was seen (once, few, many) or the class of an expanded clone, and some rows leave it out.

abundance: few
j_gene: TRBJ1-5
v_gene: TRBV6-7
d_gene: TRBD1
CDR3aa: CASSPGQGANQPQHF
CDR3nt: TGTGCCAGCAGCCCGGGACAGGGGGCTAATCAGCCCCAGCATTTT

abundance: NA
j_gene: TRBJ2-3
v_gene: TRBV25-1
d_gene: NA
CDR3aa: CASSEGSFTDTQYF
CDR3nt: TGTGCCAGCAGTGAGGGCAGCTTCACAGATACGCAGTATTTT

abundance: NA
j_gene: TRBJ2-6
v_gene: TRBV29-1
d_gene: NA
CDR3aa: CSVKGSGANVLTF
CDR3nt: TGCAGCGTTAAGGGCTCTGGGGCCAACGTCCTGACTTTC

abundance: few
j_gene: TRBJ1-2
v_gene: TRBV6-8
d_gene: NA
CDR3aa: CASNYGNYGYTF
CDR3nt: TGTGCCAGCAACTACGGGAACTATGGCTACACCTTC

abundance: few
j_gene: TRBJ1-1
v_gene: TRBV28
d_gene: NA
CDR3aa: CASSSALAGERTEAFF
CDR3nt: TGTGCCAGCAGCTCCGCCCTGGCAGGGGAGAGAACTGAAGCTTTCTTT

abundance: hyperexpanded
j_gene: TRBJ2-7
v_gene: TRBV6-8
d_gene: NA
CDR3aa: CASNPTVVPYYYEQYF
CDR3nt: TGTGCCAGCAACCCGACTGTTGTCCCCTATTACTACGAGCAGTACTTC

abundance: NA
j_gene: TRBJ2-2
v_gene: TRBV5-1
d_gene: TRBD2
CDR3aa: CASSLSMSGTPNTGELFF
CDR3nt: TGCGCCAGCAGCTTGTCAATGAGCGGGACGCCGAACACCGGGGAGCTGTTTTTT

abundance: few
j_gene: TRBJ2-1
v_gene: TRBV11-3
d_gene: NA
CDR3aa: CASSLGGLPTLNEQFF
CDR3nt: TGTGCCAGCAGCTTAGGTGGACTACCAACCCTTAATGAGCAGTTCTTC

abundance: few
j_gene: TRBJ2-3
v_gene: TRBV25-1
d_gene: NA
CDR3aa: CASSDIAETSTDTQYF
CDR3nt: TGTGCCAGCAGTGATATAGCGGAGACTAGCACAGATACGCAGTATTTT

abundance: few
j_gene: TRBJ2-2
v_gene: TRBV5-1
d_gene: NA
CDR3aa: CASSPGRGFTGELFF
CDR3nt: TGCGCCAGCAGTCCGGGGAGGGGGTTCACCGGGGAGCTGTTTTTT

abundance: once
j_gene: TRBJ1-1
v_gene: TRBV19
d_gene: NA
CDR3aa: CASSPGGRFGTEAFF
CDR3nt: TGTGCCAGTAGTCCCGGGGGGCGCTTCGGCACTGAAGCTTTCTTT

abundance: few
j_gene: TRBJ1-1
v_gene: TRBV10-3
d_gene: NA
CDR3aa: CAISENKQLNTEAFF
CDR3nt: TGTGCCATCAGTGAGAATAAACAGTTGAACACTGAAGCTTTCTTT

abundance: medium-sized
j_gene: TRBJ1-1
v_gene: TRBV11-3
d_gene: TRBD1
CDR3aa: CASSVTGVGTEAFF
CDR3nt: TGTGCCAGCAGCGTAACAGGGGTTGGGACTGAAGCTTTCTTT

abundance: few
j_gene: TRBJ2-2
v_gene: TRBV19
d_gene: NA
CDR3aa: CASSRWDTGELFF
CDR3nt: TGTGCCAGTAGCCGGTGGGACACCGGGGAGCTGTTTTTT

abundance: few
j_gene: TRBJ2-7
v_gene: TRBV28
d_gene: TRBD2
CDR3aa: CASSDGTRSYEQYF
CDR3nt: TGTGCCAGCAGTGACGGGACTAGATCCTACGAGCAGTACTTC

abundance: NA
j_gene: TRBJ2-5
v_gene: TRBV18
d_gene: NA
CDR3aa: CASSPGRPGPQYF
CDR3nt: TGTGCCAGCTCACCTGGCAGACCTGGACCCCAGTACTTC

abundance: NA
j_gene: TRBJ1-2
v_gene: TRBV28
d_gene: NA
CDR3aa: CASRGLNYGYTF
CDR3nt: TGTGCCAGCAGGGGTCTCAACTATGGCTACACCTTC

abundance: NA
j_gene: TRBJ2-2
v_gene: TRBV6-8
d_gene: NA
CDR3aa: CAISGGTGELFF
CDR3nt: TGTGCCATCAGTGGGGGAACCGGGGAGCTGTTTTTT

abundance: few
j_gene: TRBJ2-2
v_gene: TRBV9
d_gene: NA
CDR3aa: CASSAAITGELFF
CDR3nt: TGTGCCAGCAGCGCAGCTATTACCGGGGAGCTGTTTTTT

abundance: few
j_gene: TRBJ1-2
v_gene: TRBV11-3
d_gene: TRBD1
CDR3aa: CASSRRTGTGGNYGYTF
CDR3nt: TGTGCCAGCAGCCGCCGTACAGGGACAGGTGGTAACTATGGCTACACCTTC

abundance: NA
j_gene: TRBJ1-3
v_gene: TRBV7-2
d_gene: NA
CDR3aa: CASSFDTADTIYF
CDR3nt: TGTGCCAGCAGCTTTGACACGGCGGACACCATATATTTT

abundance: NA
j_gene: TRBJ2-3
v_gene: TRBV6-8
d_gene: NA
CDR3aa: CASNKLGDVDTQYF
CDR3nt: TGTGCCAGCAATAAGTTGGGGGATGTGGATACGCAGTATTTT

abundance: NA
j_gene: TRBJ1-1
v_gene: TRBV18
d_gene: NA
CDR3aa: CASSTTVMNTEAFF
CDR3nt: TGTGCCAGCTCAACTACGGTAATGAACACTGAAGCTTTCTTT

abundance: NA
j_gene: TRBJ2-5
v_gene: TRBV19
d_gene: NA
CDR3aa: CASSITERETQYF
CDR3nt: TGTGCCAGTAGTATTACCGAGCGGGAGACCCAGTACTTC

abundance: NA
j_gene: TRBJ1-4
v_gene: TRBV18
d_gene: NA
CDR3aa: CASSAGATNEKLFF
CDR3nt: TGTGCCAGCTCCGCGGGGGCTACTAATGAAAAACTGTTTTTT

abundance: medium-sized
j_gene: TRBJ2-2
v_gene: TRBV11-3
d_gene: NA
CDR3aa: CASSPKTGTGELFF
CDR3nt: TGTGCCAGCAGCCCGAAAACGGGTACCGGGGAGCTGTTTTTT

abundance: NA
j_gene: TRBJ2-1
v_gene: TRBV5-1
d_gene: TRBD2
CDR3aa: CASSSGTSGSWYNEQFF
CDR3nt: TGCGCCAGCAGCTCCGGGACTAGCGGGAGTTGGTACAATGAGCAGTTCTTC

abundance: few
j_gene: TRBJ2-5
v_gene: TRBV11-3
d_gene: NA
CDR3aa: CASSLEGGERETQYF
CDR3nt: TGTGCCAGCAGCTTAGAGGGCGGGGAAAGGGAGACCCAGTACTTC

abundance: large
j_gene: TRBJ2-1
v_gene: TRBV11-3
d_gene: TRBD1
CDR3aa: CASSTGTGNNEQFF
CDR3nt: TGTGCCAGCAGCACTGGGACAGGGAACAATGAGCAGTTCTTC

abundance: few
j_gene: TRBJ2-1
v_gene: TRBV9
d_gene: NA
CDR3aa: CASSVARLDNEQFF
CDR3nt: TGTGCCAGCAGCGTAGCTAGACTAGACAATGAGCAGTTCTTC

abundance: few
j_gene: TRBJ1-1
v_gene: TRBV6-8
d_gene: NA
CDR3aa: CASSTYSQGMRAFF
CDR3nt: TGTGCCAGCAGCACATACTCCCAGGGAATGAGGGCTTTCTTT

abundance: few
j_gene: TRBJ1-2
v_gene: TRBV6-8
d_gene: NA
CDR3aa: CASSGALLFNYGYTF
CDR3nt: TGTGCCAGCTCTGGGGCTCTCCTCTTTAACTATGGCTACACCTTC

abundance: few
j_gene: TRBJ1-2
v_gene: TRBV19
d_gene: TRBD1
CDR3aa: CASSIGQGIGYTF
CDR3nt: TGTGCCAGTAGTATTGGACAGGGCATTGGCTACACCTTC

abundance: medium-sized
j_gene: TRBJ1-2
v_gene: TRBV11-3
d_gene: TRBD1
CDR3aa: CASRNPTGNGGYTF
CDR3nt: TGTGCCAGCAGGAACCCGACAGGGAACGGTGGCTACACCTTC

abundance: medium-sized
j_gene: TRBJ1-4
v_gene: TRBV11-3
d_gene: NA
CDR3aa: CASSPTSTNEKLFF
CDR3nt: TGTGCCAGCAGCCCTACTTCAACTAATGAAAAACTGTTTTTT

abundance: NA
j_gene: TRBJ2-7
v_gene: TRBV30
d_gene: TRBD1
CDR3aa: CAWSGDRFYEQYF
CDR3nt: TGTGCCTGGAGTGGGGACAGGTTCTACGAGCAGTACTTC

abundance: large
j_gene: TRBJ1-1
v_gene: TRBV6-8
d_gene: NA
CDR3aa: CASSYSQRNTEAFF
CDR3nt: TGTGCCAGCAGTTACTCGCAGAGGAACACTGAAGCTTTCTTT

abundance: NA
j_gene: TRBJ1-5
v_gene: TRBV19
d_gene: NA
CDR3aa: CASSIYGDPLPQPQHF
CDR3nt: TGTGCCAGTAGTATATATGGGGATCCCCTGCCTCAGCCCCAGCATTTT

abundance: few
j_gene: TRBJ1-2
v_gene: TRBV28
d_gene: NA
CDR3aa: CASRYHDRRGTNYGYTF
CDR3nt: TGTGCCAGCAGGTATCATGACCGAAGGGGAACTAACTATGGCTACACCTTC

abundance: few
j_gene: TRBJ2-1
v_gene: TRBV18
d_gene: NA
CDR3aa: CASSPESGRPFYNEQFF
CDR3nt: TGTGCCAGCTCACCAGAGAGCGGCAGACCTTTCTACAATGAGCAGTTCTTC

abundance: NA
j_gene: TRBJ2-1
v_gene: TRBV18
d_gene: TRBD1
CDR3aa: CASSRGTGFPREQFF
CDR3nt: TGTGCCAGCTCACGGGGGACAGGGTTCCCACGGGAGCAGTTCTTC

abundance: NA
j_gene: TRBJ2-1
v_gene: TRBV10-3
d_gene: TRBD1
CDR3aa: CASSKSGTGGIEQFF
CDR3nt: TGTGCCAGCAGTAAGTCCGGGACAGGGGGCATTGAGCAGTTCTTC

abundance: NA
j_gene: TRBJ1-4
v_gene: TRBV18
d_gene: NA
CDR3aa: CASSLTATNEKLFF
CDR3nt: TGTGCCAGCTCACTGACAGCAACTAATGAAAAACTGTTTTTT

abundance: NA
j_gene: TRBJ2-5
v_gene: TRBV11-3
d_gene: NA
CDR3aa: CASSPRAESGETQYF
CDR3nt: TGTGCCAGCAGCCCCCGGGCGGAATCGGGGGAGACCCAGTACTTC

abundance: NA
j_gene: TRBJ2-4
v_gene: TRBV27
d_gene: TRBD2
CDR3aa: CASRRAGAKNIQYF
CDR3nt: TGTGCCAGCAGAAGAGCGGGGGCCAAAAACATTCAGTACTTC

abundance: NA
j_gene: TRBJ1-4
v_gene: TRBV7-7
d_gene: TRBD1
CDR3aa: CASSRGTAVAKLFF
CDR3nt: TGTGCCAGCAGCAGGGGGACAGCTGTGGCAAAACTGTTTTTT